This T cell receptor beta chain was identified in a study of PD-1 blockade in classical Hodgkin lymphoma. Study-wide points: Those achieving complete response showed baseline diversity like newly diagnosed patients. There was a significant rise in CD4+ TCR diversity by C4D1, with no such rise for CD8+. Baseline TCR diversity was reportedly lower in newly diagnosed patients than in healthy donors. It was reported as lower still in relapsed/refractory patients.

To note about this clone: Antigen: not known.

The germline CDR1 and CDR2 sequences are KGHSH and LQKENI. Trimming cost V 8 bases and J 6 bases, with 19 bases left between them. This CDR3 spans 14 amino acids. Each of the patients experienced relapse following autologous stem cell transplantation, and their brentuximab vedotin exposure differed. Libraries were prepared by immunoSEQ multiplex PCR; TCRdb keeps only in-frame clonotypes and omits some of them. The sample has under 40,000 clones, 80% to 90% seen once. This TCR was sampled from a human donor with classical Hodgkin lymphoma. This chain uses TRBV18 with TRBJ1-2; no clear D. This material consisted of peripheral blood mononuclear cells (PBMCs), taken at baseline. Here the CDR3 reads CASTKDGLTNGYTF. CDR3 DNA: TGTGCCAGCACTAAGGACGGGTTAACTAATGGCTACACCTTC.